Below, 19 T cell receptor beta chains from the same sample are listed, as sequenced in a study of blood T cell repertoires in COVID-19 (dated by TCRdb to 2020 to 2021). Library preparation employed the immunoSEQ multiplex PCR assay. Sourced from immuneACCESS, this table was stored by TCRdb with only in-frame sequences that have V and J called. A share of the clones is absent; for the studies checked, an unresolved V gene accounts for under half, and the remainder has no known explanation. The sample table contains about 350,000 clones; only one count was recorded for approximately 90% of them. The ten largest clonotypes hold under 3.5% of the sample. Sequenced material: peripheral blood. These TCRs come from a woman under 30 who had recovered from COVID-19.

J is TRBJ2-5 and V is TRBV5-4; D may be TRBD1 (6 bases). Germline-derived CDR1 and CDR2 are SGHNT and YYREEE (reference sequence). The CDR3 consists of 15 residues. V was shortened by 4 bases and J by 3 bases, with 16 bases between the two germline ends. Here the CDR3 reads CASSPSYRDKETQYF. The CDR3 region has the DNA TGTGCCAGCAGCCCGTCTTACAGGGACAAAGAGACCCAGTACTTC. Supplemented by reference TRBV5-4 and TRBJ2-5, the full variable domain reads ETGVTQSPTHLIKTRGQQVTLRCSSQSGHNTVSWYQQALGQGPQFIFQYYREEENGRGNFPPRFSGLQFPNYSSELNVNALELDDSALYLCASSPSYRDKETQYFGPGTRLLVL.

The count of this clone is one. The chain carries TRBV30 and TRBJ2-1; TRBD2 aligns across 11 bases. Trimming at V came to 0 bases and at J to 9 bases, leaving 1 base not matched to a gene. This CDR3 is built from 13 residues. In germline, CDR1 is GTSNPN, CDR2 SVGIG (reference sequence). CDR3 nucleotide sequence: TGTGCCTGGAGTGTACTAGCGGGAGTTGAGCAGTTCTTC. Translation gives CAWSVLAGVEQFF.

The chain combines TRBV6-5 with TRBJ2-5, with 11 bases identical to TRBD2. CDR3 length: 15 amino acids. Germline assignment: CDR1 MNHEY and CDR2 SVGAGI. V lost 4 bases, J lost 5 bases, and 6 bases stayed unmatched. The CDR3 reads CASSLIAGGLETQYF. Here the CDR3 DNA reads TGTGCCAGCAGTTTGATAGCGGGAGGGCTGGAGACCCAGTACTTC.

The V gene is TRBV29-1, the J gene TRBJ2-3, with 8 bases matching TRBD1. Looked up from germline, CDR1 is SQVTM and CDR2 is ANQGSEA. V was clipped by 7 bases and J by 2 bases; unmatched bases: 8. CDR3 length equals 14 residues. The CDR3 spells CSARQGSFTDTQYF. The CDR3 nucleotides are TGCAGCGCCCGACAGGGGAGCTTCACAGATACGCAGTATTTT.

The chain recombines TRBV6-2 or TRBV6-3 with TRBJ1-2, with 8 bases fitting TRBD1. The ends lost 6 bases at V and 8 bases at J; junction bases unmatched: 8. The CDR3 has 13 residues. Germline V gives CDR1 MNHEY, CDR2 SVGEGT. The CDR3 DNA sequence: TGTGCCAGCAGCAGGACAGGGCGGAGGGGCTACACCTTC. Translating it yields CASSRTGRRGYTF.

This chain's CDR3 is CAWSLSGNTIYF. CDR3 nucleotide sequence: TGTGCCTGGAGTCTAAGTGGAAACACCATATATTTT. The chain carries TRBV30 and TRBJ1-3, with D unresolved. CDR1 GTSNPN and CDR2 SVGIG come from the germline V gene (reference sequence). This CDR3 is 12 amino acids long. Trimming stripped 2 bases from V and 3 bases from J, with 5 bases between.

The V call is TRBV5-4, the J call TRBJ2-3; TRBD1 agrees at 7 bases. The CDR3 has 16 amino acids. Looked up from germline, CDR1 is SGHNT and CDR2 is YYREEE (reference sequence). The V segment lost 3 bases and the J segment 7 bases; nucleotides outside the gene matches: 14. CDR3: CASSSMSRDSGYTQYF. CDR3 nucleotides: TGTGCCAGCAGCTCCATGTCCCGGGACAGCGGTTATACGCAGTATTTT.

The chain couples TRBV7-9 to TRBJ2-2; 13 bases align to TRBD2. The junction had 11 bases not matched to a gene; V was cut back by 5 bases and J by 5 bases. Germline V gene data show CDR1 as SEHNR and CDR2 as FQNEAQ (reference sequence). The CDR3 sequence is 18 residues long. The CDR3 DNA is TGTGCCAGCAGCCCAACTAGCGGGAGGGCCGTGGGAACCGGGGAGCTGTTTTTT. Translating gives CASSPTSGRAVGTGELFF.

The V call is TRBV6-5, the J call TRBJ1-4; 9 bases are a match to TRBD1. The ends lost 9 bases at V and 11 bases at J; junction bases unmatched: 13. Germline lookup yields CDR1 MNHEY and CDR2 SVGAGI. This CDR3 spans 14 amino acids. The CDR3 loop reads CAREPGTGPGKLFF. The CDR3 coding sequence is TGTGCCAGGGAGCCCGGGACAGGGCCCGGGAAACTGTTTTTT.

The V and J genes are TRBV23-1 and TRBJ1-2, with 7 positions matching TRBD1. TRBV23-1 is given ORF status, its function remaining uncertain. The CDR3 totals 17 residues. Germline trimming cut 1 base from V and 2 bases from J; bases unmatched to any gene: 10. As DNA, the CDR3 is TGCGCCAGCAGTCAATTGGAGGGGGCCCTCGCGAACTATGGCTACACCTTC. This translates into CASSQLEGALANYGYTF.

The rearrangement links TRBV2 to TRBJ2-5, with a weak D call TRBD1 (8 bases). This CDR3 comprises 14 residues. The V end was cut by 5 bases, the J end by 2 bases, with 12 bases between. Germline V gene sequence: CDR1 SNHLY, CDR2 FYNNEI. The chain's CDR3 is CASSLQGGQETQYF. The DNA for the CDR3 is TGTGCCAGCAGTTTACAGGGGGGGCAAGAGACCCAGTACTTC. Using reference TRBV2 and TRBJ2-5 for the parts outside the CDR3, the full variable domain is EPEVTQTPSHQVTQMGQEVILRCVPISNHLYFYWYRQILGQKVEFLVSFYNNEISEKSEIFDDQFSVERPDGSNFTLKIRSTKLEDSAMYFCASSLQGGQETQYFGPGTRLLVL.

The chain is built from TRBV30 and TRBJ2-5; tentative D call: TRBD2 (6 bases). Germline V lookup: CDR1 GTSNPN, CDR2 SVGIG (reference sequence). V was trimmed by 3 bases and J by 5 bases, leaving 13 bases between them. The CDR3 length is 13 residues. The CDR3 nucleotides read TGTGCCTGGAGCCCAGCTGGGGGGGAGACCCAGTACTTC. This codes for CAWSPAGGETQYF.

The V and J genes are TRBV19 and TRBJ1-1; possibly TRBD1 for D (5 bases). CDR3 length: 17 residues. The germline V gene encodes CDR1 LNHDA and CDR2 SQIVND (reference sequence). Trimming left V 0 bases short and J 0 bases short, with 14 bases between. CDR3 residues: CASSIEKGQRMNTEAFF. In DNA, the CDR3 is TGTGCCAGTAGTATAGAGAAGGGGCAGAGGATGAACACTGAAGCTTTCTTT.

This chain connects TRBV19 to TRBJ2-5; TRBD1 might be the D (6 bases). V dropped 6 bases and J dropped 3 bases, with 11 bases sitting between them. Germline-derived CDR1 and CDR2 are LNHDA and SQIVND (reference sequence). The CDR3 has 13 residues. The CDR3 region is CASRDRIEETQYF. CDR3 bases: TGTGCCAGTAGGGACAGAATAGAAGAGACCCAGTACTTC. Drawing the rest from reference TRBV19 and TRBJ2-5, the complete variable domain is DGGITQSPKYLFRKEGQNVTLSCEQNLNHDAMYWYRQDPGQGLRLIYYSQIVNDFQKGDIAEGYSVSREKKESFPLTVTSAQKNPTAFYLCASRDRIEETQYFGPGTRLLVL.

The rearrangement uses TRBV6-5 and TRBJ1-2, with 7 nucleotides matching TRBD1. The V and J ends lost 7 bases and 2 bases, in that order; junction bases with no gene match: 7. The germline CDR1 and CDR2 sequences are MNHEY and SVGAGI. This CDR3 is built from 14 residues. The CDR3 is CASTQNRGNYGYTF. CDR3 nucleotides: TGTGCCAGCACCCAAAACAGGGGCAACTATGGCTACACCTTC.

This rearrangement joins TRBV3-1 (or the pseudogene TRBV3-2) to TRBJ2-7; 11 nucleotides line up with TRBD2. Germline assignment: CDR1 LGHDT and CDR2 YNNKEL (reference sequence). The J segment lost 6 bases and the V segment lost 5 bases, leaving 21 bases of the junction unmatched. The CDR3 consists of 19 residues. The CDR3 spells CASSSRGTGVAGGLCEQYV. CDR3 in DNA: TGTGCCAGCAGCTCCAGGGGGACGGGAGTAGCGGGAGGGTTGTGCGAGCAGTACGTC.

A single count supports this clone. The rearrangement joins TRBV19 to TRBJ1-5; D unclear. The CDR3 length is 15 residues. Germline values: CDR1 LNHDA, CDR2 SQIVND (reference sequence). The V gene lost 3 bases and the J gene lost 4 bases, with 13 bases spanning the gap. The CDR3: CASSIFGDMNQPQHF. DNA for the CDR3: TGTGCCAGTAGTATCTTCGGGGATATGAATCAGCCCCAGCATTTT.

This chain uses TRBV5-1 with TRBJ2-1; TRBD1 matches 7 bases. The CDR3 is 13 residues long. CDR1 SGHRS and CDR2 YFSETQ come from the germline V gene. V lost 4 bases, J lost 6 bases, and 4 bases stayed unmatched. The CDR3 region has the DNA TGCGCCAGCAGCCGACAGGGTGGCAATGAGCAGTTCTTC. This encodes CASSRQGGNEQFF.

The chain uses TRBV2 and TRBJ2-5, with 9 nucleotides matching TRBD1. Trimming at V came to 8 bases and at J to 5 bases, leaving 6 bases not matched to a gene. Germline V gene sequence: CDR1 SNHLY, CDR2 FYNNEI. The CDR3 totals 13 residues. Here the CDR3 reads CASGRDRAETQYF. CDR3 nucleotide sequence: TGTGCCAGCGGGCGGGACAGGGCGGAGACCCAGTACTTC.